This entry lists 23 T cell receptor beta chains sequenced from one sample in a study of CD8 T cells in ankylosing spondylitis. TCRdb reanalysed the 5' RACE reads using MiXCR and keeps one entry per CDR3 protein. The repertoire consists of 25,000 to 35,000 distinct CDR3 sequences, with 14% occurring once and the leading ten covering 36%. The sample comprised blood. The source is a male donor with ankylosing spondylitis or in good health (not recorded which).

The chain carries TRBV7-2 and TRBJ1-1; 7 positions agree with TRBD1. The CDR3 totals 13 residues. With 4 bases clipped from V and 7 bases from J, the junction kept 6 bases outside the gene matches. Germline CDR1 is SGHTA and CDR2 is FQGNSA. CDR3 residues: CASSSHRGGEAFF. CDR3 DNA: TGTGCCAGCAGCTCACACAGGGGAGGTGAAGCTTTCTTT. Supplemented by reference TRBV7-2 and TRBJ1-1, the full variable domain reads GAGVSQSPSNKVTEKGKDVELRCDPISGHTALYWYRQSLGQGLEFLIYFQGNSAPDKSGLPSDRFSAERTGGSVSTLTIQRTQQEDSAVYLCASSSHRGGEAFFGQGTRLTVV.

This clonotype was detected only a few times. The chain couples TRBV6-5 to TRBJ1-1; D is undetermined. In germline, CDR1 is MNHEY, CDR2 SVGAGI. The V end was cut by 3 bases, the J end by 1 base, with 9 bases between. There are 14 residues in the CDR3. CDR3 nucleotides: TGTGCCAGCAGTTATGGAGGGAAGAACACTGAAGCTTTCTTT. The encoded protein is CASSYGGKNTEAFF.

This clonotype has only a few counts. At one end the junction does not follow the germline gene, possibly because of a read error. V usage is TRBV7-9 and J usage is TRBJ2-1; 11 bases are shared with TRBD2. This CDR3 is built from 14 residues. Germline V gene lookup returns CDR1 SEHNR and CDR2 FQNEAQ (reference sequence). The CDR3 coding sequence is TGTGCCAGCAGCCTAGCGGGGGGAATCTATGAGCAGTTCTTC. This encodes CASSLAGGIYEQFF. The full variable domain, in which reference TRBV7-9 and TRBJ2-1 provide the parts outside the CDR3, is DTGVSQNPRHKITKRGQNVTFRCDPISEHNRLYWYRQTLGQGPEFLTYFQNEAQLEKSRLLSDRFSAERPKGSFSTLEIQRTEQGDSAMYLCASSLAGGIYEQFFGPGTRLTVL.

This clonotype is a singleton in its sample. The chain carries TRBV5-8 and TRBJ2-4; D unclear. Germline CDR1 SGHTS, CDR2 YDEGEE. V was clipped by 4 bases and J by 8 bases, with 10 bases between them. The CDR3 spans 12 residues. The CDR3 nucleotides read TGTGCCAGCAGCAGGTTTCGAGACATTCAGTACTTC. It yields the protein CASSRFRDIQYF. Together with reference TRBV5-8 and TRBJ2-4, the CDR3 gives the full variable domain: EAGVTQSPTHLIKTRGQQATLRCSPISGHTSVYWYQQALGLGLQFLLWYDEGEERNRGNFPPRFSGRQFPNYSSELNVNALELEDSALYLCASSRFRDIQYFGAGTRLSVL.

Here the CDR3 reads CSSPVGGEAFF. The CDR3 DNA is TGCAGCTCTCCGGTAGGCGGGGAAGCTTTCTTT. The chain employs TRBV29-1 and TRBJ1-1; D is unclear. CDR1 is SQVTM and CDR2 is ANQGSEA in the germline V gene. CDR3 size: 11 residues. V shed 8 bases and J shed 8 bases, with 15 bases lying between them. Full variable domain (outside the CDR3, taken from reference TRBV29-1 and TRBJ1-1): SAVISQKPSRDICQRGTSLTIQCQVDSQVTMMFWYRQQPGQSLTLIATANQGSEATYESGFVIDKFPISRPNLTFSTLTVSNMSPEDSSIYLCSSPVGGEAFFGQGTRLTVV.

This clonotype was detected only a few times. The chain joins TRBV3-1 to TRBJ1-4; D possibly corresponds to TRBD1 (5 bases). CDR1 LGHDT and CDR2 YNNKEL come from the germline V gene (reference sequence). Trimming cost V 3 bases and J 7 bases, with 12 bases left between them. The CDR3 covers 14 residues. The CDR3 here is CASSQDIRPEKLFF. The CDR3 region has the DNA TGTGCCAGCAGCCAGGACATCAGGCCTGAAAAACTGTTTTTT.

The chain links TRBV20-1 to TRBJ1-4; TRBD1 might be the D (5 bases). CDR3 length: 15 amino acids. Looked up from germline, CDR1 is DFQATT and CDR2 is SNEGSKA (reference sequence). The CDR3 region has the DNA TGCAGCGACCGAGAAGAGGGGCGCGTTTGGGAAAAACTGTTTTTT. This translates into CSDREEGRVWEKLFF.

The chain combines TRBV11-2 with TRBJ2-4; 11 bases fit TRBD2. The CDR3 totals 14 residues. The germline V gene has CDR1 SGHAT and CDR2 FQNNGV. V lost 5 bases, J lost 8 bases, and 5 bases stayed unmatched. As DNA, the CDR3 is TGTGCCAGCAGCCTAGCGGGGGGTTACGACATTCAGTACTTC. Residues: CASSLAGGYDIQYF.

The chain links TRBV30 to TRBJ2-2; D possibly uses TRBD1 or TRBD2 (5 bases each). The CDR3 is made up of 14 amino acids. From germline, CDR1 is GTSNPN and CDR2 SVGIG (reference sequence). The ends were cut back, 3 bases at V and 0 bases at J, with 8 bases in the middle. The CDR3 DNA is TGTGCCTGGAGGGGGACGCCGAACACCGGGGAGCTGTTTTTT. Translating gives CAWRGTPNTGELFF.

J is TRBJ1-1 and V is TRBV29-1, with TRBD1 matching over 8 bases. This CDR3 is built from 13 residues. Germline V gene sequence: CDR1 SQVTM, CDR2 ANQGSEA. V dropped 6 bases and J dropped 7; count of bases not matched to a gene: 10. As DNA, the CDR3 is TGCAGCGTGAAGACAGGGGAGTCAATTGAAGCTTTCTTT. Protein: CSVKTGESIEAFF.

V usage is TRBV5-5 and J usage is TRBJ1-5, with a tentative D call TRBD1 (6 bases). The V end lost 4 bases, the J end lost 2 bases, and 10 bases lay between the germline ends. The germline gives CDR1 SGHKS, CDR2 YYEKEE (reference sequence). The CDR3 spans 14 residues. The CDR3 DNA reads as TGTGCCAGCAGCACAGGGTTTGGCAATCAGCCCCAGCATTTT. It codes for CASSTGFGNQPQHF. The whole variable domain, filled in from reference TRBV5-5 and TRBJ1-5, reads DAGVTQSPTHLIKTRGQQVTLRCSPISGHKSVSWYQQVLGQGPQFIFQYYEKEERGRGNFPDRFSARQFPNYSSELNVNALLLGDSALYLCASSTGFGNQPQHFGDGTRLSIL.

CDR3 coding DNA: TGTGCCAGCAGCTTAGCGCCACAGTCCTACGAGCAGTACGTC. Its protein product is CASSLAPQSYEQYV. This sequence joins TRBV7-2 and TRBJ2-7; D is undetermined. Trimming removed 0 bases from V and 1 base from J, with 7 bases in between. The CDR3 runs to 14 residues. Germline values: CDR1 SGHTA, CDR2 FQGNSA.

The table lists this clonotype with a few counts. This rearrangement joins TRBV7-2 to TRBJ2-4, with D maybe TRBD2 (6 bases). V lost 5 bases, J lost 0 bases, and 14 bases lay in between. The germline V gene encodes CDR1 SGHTA and CDR2 FQGNSA. CDR3 length equals 16 residues. DNA of the CDR3: TGTGCCAGCAGCCCGACTAGGGCCCTAGCCAAAAACATTCAGTACTTC. Translating it yields CASSPTRALAKNIQYF.

The V gene is TRBV7-3, the J gene TRBJ1-1; D unresolved. CDR1 SGHTA and CDR2 FQGTGA come from the germline V gene. Trimming stripped 5 bases from V and 1 base from J, with 14 bases between. This CDR3 region has 15 residues. The CDR3 protein is CASSIRVIGNTEAFF. CDR3 nucleotide sequence: TGTGCCAGCAGCATCCGGGTCATAGGGAACACTGAAGCTTTCTTT. The complete variable domain, with remaining parts taken from reference TRBV7-3 and TRBJ1-1, reads GAGVSQTPSNKVTEKGKYVELRCDPISGHTALYWYRQSLGQGPEFLIYFQGTGAADDSGLPNDRFFAVRPEGSVSTLKIQRTERGDSAVYLCASSIRVIGNTEAFFGQGTRLTVV.

By its share, this clonotype is medium-sized. In nucleotides, the CDR3 is TGCGCCAGCAGCCAAGAAGGGGACAGCAACTATGGCTACACCTTC. Its protein is CASSQEGDSNYGYTF. The V gene is TRBV4-3, the J gene TRBJ1-2, with TRBD1 matching 7 bases. After removal of 0 bases from V and 2 bases from J, the junction contained 3 bases not matched to a gene. The CDR3 has 15 residues. The germline gives CDR1 LGHNA, CDR2 YSLEER.

The chain uses TRBV2 and TRBJ2-2; 11 bases map to TRBD1. This CDR3 is 15 amino acids long. V lost 8 bases to trimming and J lost 5 bases; unmatched junction nucleotides: 7. Germline-derived CDR1 and CDR2 are SNHLY and FYNNEI. CDR3 sequence: CASRTGTGGTGELFF. CDR3 in DNA: TGTGCCAGCCGTACCGGGACAGGGGGAACCGGGGAGCTGTTTTTT.

The rearrangement uses TRBV12-3 or TRBV12-4 and TRBJ2-4; the D is unclear. V was pared by 5 bases and J by 1 base, with 9 bases between. This CDR3 is built from 14 residues. The CDR3 DNA sequence: TGTGCCAGCAGTCCCCCTGGGGCCAAAAACATTCAGTACTTC. Translation: CASSPPGAKNIQYF.

This clonotype has more than one count but fewer than ten. The gene calls are TRBV27 and TRBJ1-5; the D gene is possibly TRBD1 (6 bases). The CDR3 has 14 amino acids. Germline V gives CDR1 MNHEY, CDR2 SMNVEV (reference sequence). The V end was cut by 2 bases, the J end by 1 base, with 6 bases between. CDR3 in DNA: TGTGCCAGCAGTTTAACAGGGAGCAATCAGCCCCAGCATTTT. Amino acids: CASSLTGSNQPQHF.

The chain combines TRBV20-1 with TRBJ2-1; TRBD2 aligns across 7 bases. CDR3 length equals 15 residues. Per germline, CDR1 DFQATT and CDR2 SNEGSKA (reference sequence). Trimming removed 6 bases from V and 2 bases from J; junction bases left unmatched: 10. DNA for the CDR3: TGCAGTGCCACCCGGTGGGAGGGCCCCTACAATGAGCAGTTCTTC. It yields the protein CSATRWEGPYNEQFF.

This clonotype was picked up a small number of times. The chain carries TRBV25-1 and TRBJ1-4; D gene unclear. CDR3 length: 14 amino acids. Trimming left V 2 bases short and J 4 bases short, with 8 bases between. Per germline, CDR1 MGHDK and CDR2 SYGVNS. CDR3 nucleotides: TGTGCCAGCAGTGAAGGAGGCAGTAATGAAAAACTGTTTTTT. Translating it yields CASSEGGSNEKLFF.

The table lists this clonotype with a few counts. The chain uses TRBV3-1 and TRBJ1-5; no reliable D call. Germline CDR1 LGHDT, CDR2 YNNKEL (reference sequence). CDR3 length equals 12 residues. The ends were cut back, 4 bases at V and 11 bases at J, with 12 bases in the middle. The CDR3 loop is CASSRGTRTQHF. The CDR3 bases are TGTGCCAGCAGCCGAGGAACGAGAACCCAGCATTTT.

V and J are TRBV9 and TRBJ2-3, with 11 bases fitting TRBD2. With 7 bases clipped from V and 5 bases from J, the junction kept 9 bases outside the gene matches. CDR1 is SGDLS, CDR2 YYNGEE, per germline. The CDR3 is 15 amino acids. The CDR3 DNA sequence: TGTGCCAGCCAGACTAGCGGGAAACCGGGAGATACGCAGTATTTT. It yields the protein CASQTSGKPGDTQYF.

The table lists this clonotype with a few counts. V and J are TRBV3-1 and TRBJ2-1, with a possible D match to TRBD2 (6 bases). CDR1 is LGHDT and CDR2 is YNNKEL in the germline V gene (reference sequence). The CDR3 consists of 16 residues. V was clipped by 1 base and J by 7 bases, with 17 bases between them. The chain's CDR3 is CASSQGLGLQANEQFF. The CDR3 nucleotides read TGTGCCAGCAGCCAAGGACTGGGACTTCAAGCGAATGAGCAGTTCTTC.